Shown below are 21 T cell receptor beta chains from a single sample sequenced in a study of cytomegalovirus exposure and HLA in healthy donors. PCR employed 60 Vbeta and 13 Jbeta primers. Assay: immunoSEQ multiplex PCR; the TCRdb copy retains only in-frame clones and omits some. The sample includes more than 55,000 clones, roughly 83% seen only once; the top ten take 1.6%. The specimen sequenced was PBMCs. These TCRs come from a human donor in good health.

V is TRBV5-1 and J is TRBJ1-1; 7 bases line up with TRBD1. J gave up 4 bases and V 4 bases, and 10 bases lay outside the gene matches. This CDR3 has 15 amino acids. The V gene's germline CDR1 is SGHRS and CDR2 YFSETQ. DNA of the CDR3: TGCGCCAGCAGCCTCGCCGGGACAGCAGGCACTGAAGCTTTCTTT. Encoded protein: CASSLAGTAGTEAFF.

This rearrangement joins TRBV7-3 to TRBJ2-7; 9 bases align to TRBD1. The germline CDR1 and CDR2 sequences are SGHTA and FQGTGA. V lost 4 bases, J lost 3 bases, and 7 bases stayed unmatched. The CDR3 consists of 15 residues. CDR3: CASSSIPGQGYEQYF. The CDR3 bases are TGTGCCAGCAGCTCCATACCGGGACAGGGCTACGAGCAGTACTTC.

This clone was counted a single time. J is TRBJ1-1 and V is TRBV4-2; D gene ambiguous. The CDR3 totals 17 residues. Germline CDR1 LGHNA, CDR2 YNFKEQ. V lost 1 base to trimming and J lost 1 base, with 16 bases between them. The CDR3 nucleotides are TGTGCCAGCAGCCAAGTCTTAACCCAGGCCTCGAACACTGAAGCTTTCTTT. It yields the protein CASSQVLTQASNTEAFF.

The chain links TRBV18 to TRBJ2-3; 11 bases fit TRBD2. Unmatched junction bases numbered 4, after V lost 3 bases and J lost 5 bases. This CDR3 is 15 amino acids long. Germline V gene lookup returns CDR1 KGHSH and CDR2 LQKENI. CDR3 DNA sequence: TGTGCCAGCTCACCCCTAGCGGGAGGACTAGATACGCAGTATTTT. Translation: CASSPLAGGLDTQYF. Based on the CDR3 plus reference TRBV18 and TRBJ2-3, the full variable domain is NAGVMQNPRHLVRRRGQEARLRCSPMKGHSHVYWYRQLPEEGLKFMVYLQKENIIDESGMPKERFSAEFPKEGPSILRIQQVVRGDSAAYFCASSPLAGGLDTQYFGPGTRLTVL.

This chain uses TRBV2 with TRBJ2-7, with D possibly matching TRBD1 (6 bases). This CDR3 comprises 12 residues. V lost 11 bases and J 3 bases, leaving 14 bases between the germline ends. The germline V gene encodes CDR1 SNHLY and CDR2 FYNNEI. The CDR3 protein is CALGQTNYEQYF. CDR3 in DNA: TGTGCCCTAGGACAGACAAACTACGAGCAGTACTTC.

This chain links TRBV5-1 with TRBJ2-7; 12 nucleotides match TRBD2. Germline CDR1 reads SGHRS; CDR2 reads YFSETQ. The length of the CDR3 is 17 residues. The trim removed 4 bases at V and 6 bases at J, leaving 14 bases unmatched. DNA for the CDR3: TGCGCCAGCAGCACCGGACTAGCGGGAAGGCTAGTCGCCGAGCAGTACTTC. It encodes CASSTGLAGRLVAEQYF.

CDR3 residues: CASSLAPWTGDRTDTQYF. In DNA form, the CDR3 reads TGTGCCAGCAGCCTGGCCCCCTGGACAGGGGATCGCACAGATACGCAGTATTTT. The chain joins TRBV4-2 to TRBJ2-3, with TRBD1 matching over 9 bases. The germline CDR1 and CDR2 sequences are LGHNA and YNFKEQ. Germline trimming cut 4 bases from V and 1 base from J; bases unmatched to any gene: 12. The CDR3 is 18 amino acids.

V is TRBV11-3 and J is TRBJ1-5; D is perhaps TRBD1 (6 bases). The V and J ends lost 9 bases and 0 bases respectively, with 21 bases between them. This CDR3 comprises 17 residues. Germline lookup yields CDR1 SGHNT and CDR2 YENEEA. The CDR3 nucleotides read TGTGCCAGTGGAAACGCGAGGACAGAGAATAGCAATCAGCCCCAGCATTTT. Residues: CASGNARTENSNQPQHF.

CDR3 sequence reads: CAWSRQGDYGYTF. CDR3 DNA sequence: TGTGCCTGGAGTCGCCAGGGCGACTATGGCTACACCTTC. The chain couples TRBV30 to TRBJ1-2, with a weak D call TRBD1 (5 bases). CDR3 length: 13 residues. Trimming pared 2 bases from V and 3 bases from J, leaving 10 bases between. Germline loops: CDR1 GTSNPN, CDR2 SVGIG (reference sequence). The whole variable domain, remainder taken from reference TRBV30 and TRBJ1-2, is SQTIHQWPATLVQPVGSPLSLECTVEGTSNPNLYWYRQAAGRGLQLLFYSVGIGQISSEVPQNLSASRPQDRQFILSSKKLLLSDSGFYLCAWSRQGDYGYTFGSGTRLTVV.

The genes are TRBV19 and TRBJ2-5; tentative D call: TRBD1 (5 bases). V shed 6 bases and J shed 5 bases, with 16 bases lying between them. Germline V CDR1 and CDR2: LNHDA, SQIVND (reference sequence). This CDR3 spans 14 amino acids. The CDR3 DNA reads TGTGCCAGTAGGGAGTCTTTAGGGGTTGAGACCCAGTACTTC. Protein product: CASRESLGVETQYF.

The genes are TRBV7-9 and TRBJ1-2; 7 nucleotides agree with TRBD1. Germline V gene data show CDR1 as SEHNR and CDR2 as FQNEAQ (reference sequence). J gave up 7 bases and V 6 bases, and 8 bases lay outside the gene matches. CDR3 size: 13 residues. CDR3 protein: CASSPTGAAGYTF. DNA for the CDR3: TGTGCCAGCAGTCCAACAGGGGCCGCTGGCTACACCTTC.

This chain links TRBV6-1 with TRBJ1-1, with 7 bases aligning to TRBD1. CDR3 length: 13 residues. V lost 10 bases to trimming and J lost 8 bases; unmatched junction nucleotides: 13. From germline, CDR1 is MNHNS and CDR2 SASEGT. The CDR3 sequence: CATITGVRREAFF. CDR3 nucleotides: TGTGCCACCATAACAGGGGTCAGGAGGGAAGCTTTCTTT.

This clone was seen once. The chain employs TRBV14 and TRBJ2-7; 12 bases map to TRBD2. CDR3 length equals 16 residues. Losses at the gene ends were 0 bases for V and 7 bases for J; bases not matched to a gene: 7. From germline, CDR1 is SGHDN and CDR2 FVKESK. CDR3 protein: CASSQETSGRMEEQYF. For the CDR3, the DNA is TGTGCCAGCAGCCAAGAGACTAGCGGGAGAATGGAGGAGCAGTACTTC.

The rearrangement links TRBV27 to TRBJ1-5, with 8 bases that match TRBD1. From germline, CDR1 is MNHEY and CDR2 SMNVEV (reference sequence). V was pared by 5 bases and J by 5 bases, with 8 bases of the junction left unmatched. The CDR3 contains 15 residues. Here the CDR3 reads CASSKISGGDQPQHF. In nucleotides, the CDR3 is TGTGCCAGCAGTAAGATCTCAGGGGGCGATCAGCCCCAGCATTTT.

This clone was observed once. The DNA of the CDR3 is TGTGCCAGCCTGACAGGGGGGGGCACTGAAGCTTTCTTT. Its protein product is CASLTGGGTEAFF. The rearrangement joins TRBV19 to TRBJ1-1, with 9 positions matching TRBD1. The CDR3 sequence is 13 residues long. CDR1 is LNHDA, CDR2 SQIVND, per germline (reference sequence). The trim removed 9 bases at V and 4 bases at J, leaving 6 bases unmatched.

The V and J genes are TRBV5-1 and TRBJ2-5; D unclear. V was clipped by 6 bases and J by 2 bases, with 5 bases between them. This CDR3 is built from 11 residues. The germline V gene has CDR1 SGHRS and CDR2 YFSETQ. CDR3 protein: CASKAQETQYF. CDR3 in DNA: TGCGCCAGCAAAGCTCAAGAGACCCAGTACTTC.

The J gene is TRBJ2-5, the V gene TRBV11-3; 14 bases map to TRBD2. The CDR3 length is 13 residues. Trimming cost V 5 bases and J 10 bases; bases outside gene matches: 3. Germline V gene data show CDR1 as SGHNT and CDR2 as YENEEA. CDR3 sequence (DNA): TGTGCCAGCAGCCGACTAGCGGGGGGGAACCAGTACTTC. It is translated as CASSRLAGGNQYF.

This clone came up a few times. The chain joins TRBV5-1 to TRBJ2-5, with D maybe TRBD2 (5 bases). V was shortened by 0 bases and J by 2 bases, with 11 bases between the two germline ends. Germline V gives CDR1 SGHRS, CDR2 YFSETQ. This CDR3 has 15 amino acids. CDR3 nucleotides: TGCGCCAGCAGCTTGGGTAGCGCGAAGCAAGAGACCCAGTACTTC. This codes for CASSLGSAKQETQYF.

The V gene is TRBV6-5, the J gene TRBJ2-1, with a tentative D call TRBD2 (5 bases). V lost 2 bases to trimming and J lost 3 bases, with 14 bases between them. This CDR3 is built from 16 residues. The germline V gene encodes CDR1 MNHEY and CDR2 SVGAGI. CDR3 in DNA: TGTGCCAGCAGTTACGGGCTAGCATTTAGCTACAATGAGCAGTTCTTC. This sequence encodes CASSYGLAFSYNEQFF.

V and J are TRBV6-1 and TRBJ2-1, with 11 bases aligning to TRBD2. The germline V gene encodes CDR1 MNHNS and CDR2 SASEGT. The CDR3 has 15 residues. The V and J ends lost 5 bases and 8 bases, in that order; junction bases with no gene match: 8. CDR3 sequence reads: CASSNPIAGGDEQFF. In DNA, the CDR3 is TGTGCCAGCAGTAATCCCATAGCGGGAGGGGATGAGCAGTTCTTC.

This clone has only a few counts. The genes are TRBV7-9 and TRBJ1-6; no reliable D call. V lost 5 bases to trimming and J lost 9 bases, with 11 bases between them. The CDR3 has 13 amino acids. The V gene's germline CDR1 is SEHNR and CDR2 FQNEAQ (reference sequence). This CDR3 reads CASSPSPFSPLHF. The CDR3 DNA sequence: TGTGCCAGCAGCCCCAGTCCATTTTCACCCCTCCACTTT.